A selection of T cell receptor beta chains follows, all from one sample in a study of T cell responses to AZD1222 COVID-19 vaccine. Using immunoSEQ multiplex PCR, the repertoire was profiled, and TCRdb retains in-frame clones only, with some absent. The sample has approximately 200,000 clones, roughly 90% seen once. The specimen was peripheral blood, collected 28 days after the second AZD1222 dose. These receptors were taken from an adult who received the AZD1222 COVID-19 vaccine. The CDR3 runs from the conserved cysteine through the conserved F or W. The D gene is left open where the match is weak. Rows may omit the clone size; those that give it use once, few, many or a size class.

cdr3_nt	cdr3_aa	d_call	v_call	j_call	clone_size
TGTGCCAGCAGTTTCTCAAAGGGACCGCACAGACGCTTC	CASSFSKGPHRRF	.	TRBV28	TRBJ1-2	.
TGCGCCAGCAAAACAGGGGGCGCGAGGGAGACCCAGTACTTC	CASKTGGARETQYF	TRBD1	TRBV5-1	TRBJ2-5	.
TGTGCCTGGAGTGTACAGGGGACCGGGGAGCTGTTTTTT	CAWSVQGTGELFF	TRBD1	TRBV30	TRBJ2-2	once
TGTGCCAGCAGCGTAGGGAACACCGGGGAGCTGTTTTTT	CASSVGNTGELFF	.	TRBV9	TRBJ2-2	.
TGTGCCAGCACCCAGACAGGGGGGCAAGAGACCCAGTACTTC	CASTQTGGQETQYF	TRBD1	TRBV28	TRBJ2-5	.
TGTGCCAGCAGTTCAGGACTGATCTCCTACGAGCAGTACTTC	CASSSGLISYEQYF	.	TRBV6-5	TRBJ2-7	.
TGTGCCAGCAGTTATCTCCAGGGGGTTGACACCATATATTTT	CASSYLQGVDTIYF	TRBD1	TRBV6-5	TRBJ1-3	few
TGTGCCAGCAGCGCCGGGACAGCACTCTTCAATGAGCAGTTCTTC	CASSAGTALFNEQFF	TRBD1	TRBV5-6	TRBJ2-1	.
TGTGCCAGCAGCTTATTGGGATATCGTGGCTACACCTTC	CASSLLGYRGYTF	.	TRBV7-9	TRBJ1-2	.
TGTGCCAGCAGCTTCACAGGGGGTCGGAACACTGAAGCTTTCTTT	CASSFTGGRNTEAFF	TRBD1	TRBV11-3	TRBJ1-1	.
TGTGCCAGCAGAAAACAGGGGGCTTCCTACGAGCAGTACTTC	CASRKQGASYEQYF	TRBD1	TRBV11-3	TRBJ2-7	.
TGTGCCAGCAGTTCGGGACCCCACTCCTACAATGAGCAGTTCTTC	CASSSGPHSYNEQFF	.	TRBV6-5	TRBJ2-1	.
TGTGCCAGCAGCCCAGGGACAGCTTGGGGCTACACCTTC	CASSPGTAWGYTF	TRBD1	TRBV7-9	TRBJ1-2	.
TGTGCCACCAGTGATTTAGTTGGCAGGGAAGGGGGAAGGGACTCTGGAAACACCATATATTTT	CATSDLVGREGGRDSGNTIYF	.	TRBV24-1	TRBJ1-3	.
TGTGCCACTGAAGGGACGGGTGAGCAGTTCTTC	CATEGTGEQFF	.	TRBV15	TRBJ2-1	.
TGTGCCAGCAGTTTAATTAGTCAGCCCCAGCATTTT	CASSLISQPQHF	.	TRBV12-3/TRBV12-4	TRBJ1-5	.
TGTGCCAGCAGCTTGCGGGACCCCCGCAGGCTGAACACTGAAGCTTTCTTT	CASSLRDPRRLNTEAFF	.	TRBV5-6	TRBJ1-1	.
TGTGCCAGCAGTTTATACTCTGGAAACACCATATATTTT	CASSLYSGNTIYF	.	TRBV28	TRBJ1-3	once
TGTGCCAGCAGTTACTCGAGGACAGGGGGTGGCTACACCTTC	CASSYSRTGGGYTF	TRBD1	TRBV6-2/TRBV6-3	TRBJ1-2	once
TGTGCCAGCAGTTCCGGTCCGGCCGAGCAGTACTTC	CASSSGPAEQYF	.	TRBV28	TRBJ2-7	.
TGTGCCAGCAGTCCCGACCAGGGCTACAATGAGCAGTTCTTC	CASSPDQGYNEQFF	.	TRBV27	TRBJ2-1	.
TGTGCCAGCTCACCACCACGGAACACTGAAGCTTTCTTT	CASSPPRNTEAFF	.	TRBV18	TRBJ1-1	.
TGTGCCTGGAGAAGGGACCAAAGCTCCTACGAGCAGTACTTC	CAWRRDQSSYEQYF	.	TRBV30	TRBJ2-7	.
TGTGCCAGTAGTACGAGGACTAGCGGGAGGTACGAGCAGTACTTC	CASSTRTSGRYEQYF	TRBD2	TRBV19	TRBJ2-7	.
TGTGCCAGCAGCTCCAGTTCTCCAGGGGACCGCACAGATACGCAGTATTTT	CASSSSSPGDRTDTQYF	.	TRBV5-4	TRBJ2-3	.
TGTGCCAGCAGCGGGGACAGCAGCCCCGAAAAACTGTTTTTT	CASSGDSSPEKLFF	TRBD1	TRBV9	TRBJ1-4	.
TGTGCTAGTGGTTTCACCGGGACTAGCGGACACAATGAGCAGTTCTTC	CASGFTGTSGHNEQFF	TRBD2	TRBV12-5	TRBJ2-1	.
TGTGCCAGTAGTTTCTCCCCGACAGGGGGCGTCAGCGGGGAGCTGTTTTTT	CASSFSPTGGVSGELFF	TRBD1	TRBV19	TRBJ2-2	medium-sized
TGTGCCAGCAGGGGGACAGGGATTACTCAGCCCCAGCATTTT	CASRGTGITQPQHF	TRBD1	TRBV6-5	TRBJ1-5	once
TGTGCCTGGAGTGGAGACAATGACTCTGGGGCCAACGTCCTGACTTTC	CAWSGDNDSGANVLTF	.	TRBV30	TRBJ2-6	.
TGTGCCAGCAGCGCGGACGCTGCAACTAATGAAAAACTGTTTTTT	CASSADAATNEKLFF	.	TRBV2	TRBJ1-4	.